This passage covers 30 T cell receptor beta chains from one sample sequenced in a study of blood T cell repertoires in COVID-19. Profiling relied on immunoSEQ multiplex PCR, and the TCRdb table lists in-frame clones only, not all of them. Of just under 75,000 clones listed, 75% to 90% are singletons. Sequencing was done on a sample of peripheral blood. The receptors originated from a man aged 80 or over with active or convalescent COVID-19.

The rearrangement uses TRBV6-6 and TRBJ1-1, with D tentatively TRBD1 (6 bases). Trimming removed 5 bases from V and 5 bases from J, with 9 bases in between. The CDR3 consists of 12 residues. Germline V gene data show CDR1 as MNHNY and CDR2 as SVGAGI (reference sequence). CDR3 bases: TGTGCCAGCAGTAAAGACAGGACTGAAGCTTTCTTT. Amino acid sequence: CASSKDRTEAFF.

On this clone: This same CDR3 is encoded by further DNA sequences in the sample. V usage is TRBV5-4 and J usage is TRBJ2-3; tentative D call: TRBD2 (5 bases). The V gene lost 0 bases and the J gene lost 3 bases, with 8 bases spanning the gap. Looked up from germline, CDR1 is SGHNT and CDR2 is YYREEE (reference sequence). This CDR3 has 14 residues. CDR3: CASSLDPGTDTQYF. CDR3 nucleotide sequence: TGTGCCAGCAGCTTGGATCCGGGAACAGATACGCAGTATTTT.

V gene TRBV28 combines with J gene TRBJ2-7, with 7 bases fitting TRBD2. CDR3 length: 15 residues. Losses at the gene ends were 7 bases for V and 6 bases for J; bases not matched to a gene: 15. Per germline, CDR1 MDHEN and CDR2 SYDVKM. The CDR3 sequence: CASTQPSGKVTEQYF. The CDR3, as DNA: TGTGCCAGCACCCAACCGAGCGGGAAAGTCACCGAGCAGTACTTC.

The chain has TRBV9 and TRBJ2-7, with D possibly being TRBD1 (5 bases). This CDR3 contains 16 residues. Germline V gene data show CDR1 as SGDLS and CDR2 as YYNGEE. Trimming took 3 bases from V and 5 from J, leaving 21 bases between them. CDR3 nucleotides: TGTGCCAGCAGCGCGGACACCGGTCGAACGGTGGACGAGCAGTACTTC. Amino acids: CASSADTGRTVDEQYF.

This sequence joins TRBV19 and TRBJ1-6, with 7 bases identical to TRBD1. Germline V gene lookup returns CDR1 LNHDA and CDR2 SQIVND (reference sequence). V lost 6 bases, J lost 10 bases, and 15 bases stayed unmatched. The CDR3 covers 16 residues. CDR3 in DNA: TGTGCCAGTAGCTACCCCCCGGGACAGCGCATGTCACCCCTCCACTTT. As protein: CASSYPPGQRMSPLHF. The full variable domain, its missing parts supplied by reference TRBV19 and TRBJ1-6, is DGGITQSPKYLFRKEGQNVTLSCEQNLNHDAMYWYRQDPGQGLRLIYYSQIVNDFQKGDIAEGYSVSREKKESFPLTVTSAQKNPTAFYLCASSYPPGQRMSPLHFGNGTRLTVT.

This chain connects TRBV6-1 to TRBJ1-3; D not certain. Germline V gene data show CDR1 as MNHNS and CDR2 as SASEGT. The CDR3 loop spans 16 amino acids. V gave up 0 bases and J gave up 0 bases, with 9 bases separating them. The CDR3 region has the DNA TGTGCCAGCAGTGAAGCGCAGGTGTTCTCTGGAAACACCATATATTTT. Translating gives CASSEAQVFSGNTIYF.

The V call is TRBV7-8, the J call TRBJ1-3, with 9 nucleotides matching TRBD1. CDR1 and CDR2 from the germline V gene are SGHVS and FQNEAQ. The junction had 10 bases not matched to a gene; V was cut back by 0 bases and J by 7 bases. This CDR3 spans 17 amino acids. CDR3: CASSLAPGQGKGNTIYF. Here the CDR3 DNA reads TGTGCCAGCAGCTTAGCCCCGGGACAGGGAAAAGGGAACACCATATATTTT.

The V call is TRBV6-1, the J call TRBJ1-2, with TRBD1 matching 9 bases. Unmatched junction bases numbered 9, after V lost 6 bases and J lost 4 bases. Germline V gene sequence: CDR1 MNHNS, CDR2 SASEGT. CDR3 size: 15 residues. The CDR3: CASRTGTGWFYGYTF. In DNA, the CDR3 is TGTGCCAGCAGGACCGGGACAGGGTGGTTCTATGGCTACACCTTC.

The chain combines TRBV30 with TRBJ2-7; 7 positions match TRBD2. Germline CDR1 is GTSNPN and CDR2 is SVGIG (reference sequence). After removal of 8 bases from V and 4 bases from J, the junction contained 8 bases not matched to a gene. The CDR3 is 12 amino acids. CDR3 nucleotide sequence: TGTGCCGCCGGTGGGGGGGGATACGAGCAGTACTTC. Translation: CAAGGGGYEQYF.

The V and J genes are TRBV6-5 and TRBJ1-2; D gene unclear. CDR3 length equals 13 residues. The V and J ends lost 4 bases and 4 bases respectively, with 10 bases between them. Germline values: CDR1 MNHEY, CDR2 SVGAGI. CDR3 DNA sequence: TGTGCCAGCAGTTTGACACTGACCTATGGCTACACCTTC. Encoded protein: CASSLTLTYGYTF.

The chain is built from TRBV5-6 and TRBJ1-2, with D possibly matching TRBD1 (5 bases). V gave up 3 bases and J gave up 1 base, with 13 bases separating them. The germline V gene encodes CDR1 SGHDT and CDR2 YYEEEE. This CDR3 has 15 residues. The CDR3 protein is CASSSDSRLNYGYTF. CDR3 nucleotide sequence: TGTGCCAGCAGCTCCGACAGTCGTCTTAACTATGGCTACACCTTC.

This sequence joins TRBV5-1 and TRBJ1-2; no clear D gene. The CDR3 has 13 amino acids. V was shortened by 0 bases and J by 8 bases, with 11 bases between the two germline ends. In germline, CDR1 is SGHRS, CDR2 YFSETQ. The CDR3 region has the DNA TGCGCCAGCAGCTTGGATCTAGTTCGGGGCTACACCTTC. Its translation is CASSLDLVRGYTF.

The V gene is TRBV5-1, the J gene TRBJ2-5; TRBD2 might be the D (6 bases). The germline V gene encodes CDR1 SGHRS and CDR2 YFSETQ. There are 14 residues in the CDR3. With 0 bases removed from V and 5 bases from J, the gap between germline ends came to 11 bases. CDR3 in DNA: TGCGCCAGCAGCTTGGAGGCTAGCGTTGAGACCCAGTACTTC. It translates to CASSLEASVETQYF.

V gene TRBV7-8 combines with J gene TRBJ2-3; 8 nucleotides agree with TRBD1. There are 13 residues in the CDR3. The J segment lost 3 bases and the V segment lost 5 bases, leaving 1 base of the junction unmatched. Germline assignment: CDR1 SGHVS and CDR2 FQNEAQ. DNA of the CDR3: TGTGCCAGCAGCGGACAGGGAACAGATACGCAGTATTTT. This sequence encodes CASSGQGTDTQYF.

V usage is TRBV2 and J usage is TRBJ1-6; 8 bases map to TRBD1. CDR3 size: 15 residues. Germline loops: CDR1 SNHLY, CDR2 FYNNEI. The V and J ends lost 8 bases and 8 bases, in that order; junction bases with no gene match: 11. The CDR3 bases are TGTGCCAGCGGTACCCCTGGACAGGGATATTCACCCCTCCACTTT. This encodes CASGTPGQGYSPLHF. The whole variable domain, filled in from reference TRBV2 and TRBJ1-6, reads EPEVTQTPSHQVTQMGQEVILRCVPISNHLYFYWYRQILGQKVEFLVSFYNNEISEKSEIFDDQFSVERPDGSNFTLKIRSTKLEDSAMYFCASGTPGQGYSPLHFGNGTRLTVT.

CDR3 DNA sequence: TGTGCCAGCAGTAATCAGGGAGGGGAGACCCAGTACTTC. It codes for CASSNQGGETQYF. The chain combines TRBV7-9 with TRBJ2-5; 7 nucleotides match TRBD2. V lost 6 bases and J lost 5; bases outside the gene matches: 6. Germline values: CDR1 SEHNR, CDR2 FQNEAQ (reference sequence). The CDR3 length is 13 residues.

The V gene is TRBV6-1, the J gene TRBJ2-1; a weak D match, TRBD2 (6 bases). The CDR3 is made up of 16 amino acids. CDR1 is MNHNS, CDR2 SASEGT, per germline. V was clipped by 0 bases and J by 4 bases, with 13 bases between them. CDR3 amino acids: CASSEALVGGYNEQFF. CDR3 DNA: TGTGCCAGCAGTGAAGCTCTAGTGGGGGGTTACAATGAGCAGTTCTTC.

This chain joins TRBV16 and TRBJ1-5, with no clear D. There are 14 residues in the CDR3. The germline gives CDR1 KGHSY, CDR2 FQNENV. Trimming pared 2 bases from V and 0 bases from J, leaving 5 bases between. This CDR3 reads CASSQQFSNQPQHF. CDR3 in DNA: TGTGCCAGCAGCCAACAGTTTAGCAATCAGCCCCAGCATTTT.

There are a few counts of this clone. This chain uses TRBV6-5 with TRBJ2-3; 10 positions match TRBD2. Germline V gives CDR1 MNHEY, CDR2 SVGAGI. The CDR3 is made up of 15 amino acids. Germline trimming cut 2 bases from V and 4 bases from J; bases unmatched to any gene: 3. The CDR3 is CASSYLSGRADTQYF. DNA for the CDR3: TGTGCCAGCAGTTACCTCAGCGGGAGGGCAGATACGCAGTATTTT.

The CDR3 DNA follows: TGCGCCAGCAGCCTAAGCCCAGGTAACTCTTCACCCCTCCACTTT. Translation gives CASSLSPGNSSPLHF. V is TRBV4-1 and J is TRBJ1-6; D is unclear. The CDR3 runs to 15 residues. Trimming took off 4 bases at V and 9 bases at J, with 16 bases between the two ends. CDR1 is MGHRA, CDR2 YSYEKL, per germline.

V and J are TRBV7-9 and TRBJ1-4; no definite D call. V lost 1 base, J lost 8 bases, and 11 bases lay in between. The CDR3 is 14 amino acids. The germline CDR1 and CDR2 sequences are SEHNR and FQNEAQ (reference sequence). The CDR3 region has the DNA TGTGCCAGCAGCTTAGGCCACTCGGAGGAAAAACTGTTTTTT. Residues: CASSLGHSEEKLFF. Variable domain in full (rest from reference TRBV7-9 and TRBJ1-4): DTGVSQNPRHKITKRGQNVTFRCDPISEHNRLYWYRQTLGQGPEFLTYFQNEAQLEKSRLLSDRFSAERPKGSFSTLEIQRTEQGDSAMYLCASSLGHSEEKLFFGSGTQLSVL.

V gene TRBV19 combines with J gene TRBJ2-5, with 8 nucleotides matching TRBD1. After removal of 3 bases from V and 5 bases from J, the junction contained 5 bases not matched to a gene. The germline CDR1 and CDR2 sequences are LNHDA and SQIVND (reference sequence). This CDR3 has 14 residues. DNA of the CDR3: TGTGCCAGTAGTATCGGGACAGGATTTGAGACCCAGTACTTC. This codes for CASSIGTGFETQYF. Based on the CDR3 plus reference TRBV19 and TRBJ2-5, the full variable domain is DGGITQSPKYLFRKEGQNVTLSCEQNLNHDAMYWYRQDPGQGLRLIYYSQIVNDFQKGDIAEGYSVSREKKESFPLTVTSAQKNPTAFYLCASSIGTGFETQYFGPGTRLLVL.

The chain links TRBV7-2 to TRBJ2-2; 7 bases match TRBD1. Per the germline V gene, CDR1 is SGHTA and CDR2 is FQGNSA. J lost 1 base, V lost 5 bases, and 1 base had no gene match. The CDR3 has 14 amino acids. The CDR3 coding sequence is TGTGCCAGCAGCAGGGACAGGAACACCGGGGAGCTGTTTTTT. This translates into CASSRDRNTGELFF.

The chain is built from TRBV4-2 and TRBJ1-2; 8 positions agree with TRBD1. Unmatched junction bases numbered 13, after V lost 0 bases and J lost 4 bases. There are 18 residues in the CDR3. Germline V gene lookup returns CDR1 LGHNA and CDR2 YNFKEQ. The CDR3 reads CASSQESGQGALVYGYTF. CDR3 bases: TGTGCCAGCAGCCAAGAAAGCGGACAGGGTGCCCTGGTCTATGGCTACACCTTC.

This clone was seen a few times. This sequence joins TRBV2 and TRBJ1-2, with 8 bases lining up with TRBD1. CDR1 SNHLY and CDR2 FYNNEI come from the germline V gene. V gave up 6 bases and J gave up 4 bases; unmatched junction bases: 10. The CDR3 has 15 amino acids. In DNA form, the CDR3 reads TGTGCCAGCAGCCCGGTGGGACAGGCATTCTATGGCTACACCTTC. Protein sequence: CASSPVGQAFYGYTF.

The chain combines TRBV3-1 (or the pseudogene TRBV3-2) with TRBJ1-2; no clear D gene. The CDR3 sequence is 14 residues long. Trimming cost V 4 bases and J 0 bases, with 9 bases left between them. The germline V gene has CDR1 LGHDT and CDR2 YNNKEL (reference sequence). The CDR3 region has the DNA TGTGCCAGCAGCCCGATGACAACTAACTATGGCTACACCTTC. It encodes CASSPMTTNYGYTF.

This clone has just a few counts. The rearrangement uses TRBV25-1 and TRBJ2-7; D perhaps matches TRBD1 (6 bases). The length of the CDR3 is 13 residues. The V end was cut by 8 bases, the J end by 3 bases, with 14 bases between. CDR1 is MGHDK and CDR2 is SYGVNS in the germline V gene. CDR3: CASGGQSVYEQYF. CDR3 DNA: TGTGCCAGCGGGGGCCAGTCGGTCTACGAGCAGTACTTC.

V gene TRBV28 combines with J gene TRBJ2-1; 7 bases map to TRBD2. J lost 7 bases, V lost 10 bases, and 22 bases had no gene match. The CDR3 extends over 17 amino acids. Germline assignment: CDR1 MDHEN and CDR2 SYDVKM. CDR3 bases: TGTGCCACCTGCGGGCAGGGTAGATGGCGGGAGTCTAATGAGCAGTTCTTC. As protein: CATCGQGRWRESNEQFF.

The J gene is TRBJ2-1, the V gene TRBV2, with D possibly TRBD1 on 5 matching bases. This CDR3 is built from 12 residues. CDR1 SNHLY and CDR2 FYNNEI come from the germline V gene. V was clipped by 4 bases and J by 9 bases, with 10 bases between them. DNA of the CDR3: TGTGCCAGCAGTGTTGGGGCCGGTGAGCAGTTCTTC. Its protein product is CASSVGAGEQFF. The complete variable domain, with remaining parts taken from reference TRBV2 and TRBJ2-1, reads EPEVTQTPSHQVTQMGQEVILRCVPISNHLYFYWYRQILGQKVEFLVSFYNNEISEKSEIFDDQFSVERPDGSNFTLKIRSTKLEDSAMYFCASSVGAGEQFFGPGTRLTVL.

The rearrangement joins TRBV12-3 or TRBV12-4 to TRBJ1-6, with a weak D call TRBD1 (5 bases). Trimming stripped 8 bases from V and 10 bases from J, with 12 bases between. CDR3 length equals 12 residues. CDR3 nucleotides: TGTGCCAGCGGGTTCGGGGGATCACCCCTCCACTTT. Amino acids: CASGFGGSPLHF.